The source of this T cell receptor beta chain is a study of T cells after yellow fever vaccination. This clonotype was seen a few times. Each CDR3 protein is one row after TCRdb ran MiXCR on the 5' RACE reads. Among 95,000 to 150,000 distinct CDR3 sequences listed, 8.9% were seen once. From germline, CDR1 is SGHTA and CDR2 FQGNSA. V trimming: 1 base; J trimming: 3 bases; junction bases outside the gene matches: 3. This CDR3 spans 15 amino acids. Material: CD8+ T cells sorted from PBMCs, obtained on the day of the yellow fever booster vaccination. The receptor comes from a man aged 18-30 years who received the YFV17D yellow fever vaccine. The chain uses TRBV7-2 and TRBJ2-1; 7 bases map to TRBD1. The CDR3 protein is CASSLVGGGYNEQFF. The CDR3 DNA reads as TGTGCCAGCAGCTTAGTAGGGGGCGGCTACAATGAGCAGTTCTTC.